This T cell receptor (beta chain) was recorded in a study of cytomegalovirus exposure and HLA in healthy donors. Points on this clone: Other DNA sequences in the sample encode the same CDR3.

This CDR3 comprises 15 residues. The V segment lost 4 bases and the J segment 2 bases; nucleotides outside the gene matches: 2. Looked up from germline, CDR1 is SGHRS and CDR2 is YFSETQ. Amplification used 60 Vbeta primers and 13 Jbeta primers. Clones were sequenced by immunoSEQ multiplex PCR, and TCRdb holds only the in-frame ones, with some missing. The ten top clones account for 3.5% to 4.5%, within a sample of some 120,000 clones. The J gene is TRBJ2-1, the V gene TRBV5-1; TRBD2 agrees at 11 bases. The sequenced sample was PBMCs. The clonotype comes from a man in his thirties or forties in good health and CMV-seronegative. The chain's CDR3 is CASSPSGGTYNEQFF. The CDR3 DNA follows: TGCGCCAGCAGCCCTAGCGGGGGGACCTACAATGAGCAGTTCTTC.